Each of the 28 T cell receptor beta chains below was sequenced from the same sample in a study of shared clonotypes between healthy human individuals. Using immunoSEQ multiplex PCR, the repertoire was profiled, and TCRdb retains in-frame clones only, with some absent. The table includes roughly 2.5 million clones, just over 90% detected once. Sequenced input: naive CD4+ T cells sorted from blood. Specified subset: CD45RA+ positively selected. These receptors were obtained from a man aged 18-30 years in good health.

This chain links TRBV6-1 with TRBJ1-1, with D possibly being TRBD1 (5 bases). The germline V gene has CDR1 MNHNS and CDR2 SASEGT. The CDR3 has 13 amino acids. Trimming cost V 9 bases and J 0 bases, with 11 bases left between them. CDR3: CASETVLNTEAFF. CDR3 DNA sequence: TGTGCCAGTGAGACAGTTCTGAACACTGAAGCTTTCTTT.

As to this clone: Other nucleotide sequences in the sample specify the same CDR3. The chain combines TRBV30 with TRBJ2-5; D not certain. The J call may be faulty, since TRBJ2-7 better matches the DNA end. This CDR3 region has 11 residues. The germline V gene has CDR1 GTSNPN and CDR2 SVGIG (reference sequence). The CDR3 region has the DNA TGTGCCTGGAGTGTGAAGGACGAGCAGTACTTC. Protein sequence: CAWSVKDEQYF.

This chain joins TRBV9 and TRBJ1-1; the D gene is possibly TRBD1 (6 bases). The CDR3 has 18 residues. The V end was cut by 2 bases, the J end by 0 bases, with 20 bases between. CDR1 is SGDLS and CDR2 is YYNGEE in the germline V gene. CDR3 residues: CASSVHDGGLGVNTEAFF. The CDR3 DNA reads TGTGCCAGCAGCGTCCACGATGGGGGGCTGGGAGTGAACACTGAAGCTTTCTTT.

The chain links TRBV28 to TRBJ1-2; the D is unclear. In germline, CDR1 is MDHEN, CDR2 SYDVKM. The CDR3 contains 13 residues. V was pared by 5 bases and J by 3 bases, with 10 bases between. The CDR3 loop reads CASSAGGHYGYTF. Here the CDR3 DNA reads TGTGCCAGCAGTGCGGGAGGGCACTATGGCTACACCTTC.

The chain combines TRBV28 with TRBJ2-7; D is perhaps TRBD1 (6 bases). The CDR3 sequence is 17 residues long. In germline, CDR1 is MDHEN, CDR2 SYDVKM. V was trimmed by 6 bases and J by 2 bases, leaving 23 bases between them. The CDR3 region has the DNA TGTGCCAGCAGGGAGGACAGTTGGGGTTTCTCGACCTACGAGCAGTACTTC. Protein product: CASREDSWGFSTYEQYF.

This chain joins TRBV9 and TRBJ2-2, with 8 bases aligning to TRBD1. Germline trimming cut 0 bases from V and 6 bases from J; bases unmatched to any gene: 19. The CDR3 sequence is 20 residues long. The germline CDR1 and CDR2 sequences are SGDLS and YYNGEE. CDR3 loop: CASSVAGRGRGQKWSGELFF. The DNA for the CDR3 is TGTGCCAGCAGCGTAGCGGGTCGGGGCAGGGGGCAAAAATGGTCCGGGGAGCTGTTTTTT. Full variable domain (rest looked up from reference TRBV9 and TRBJ2-2): DSGVTQTPKHLITATGQRVTLRCSPRSGDLSVYWYQQSLDQGLQFLIQYYNGEERAKGNILERFSAQQFPDLHSELNLSSLELGDSALYFCASSVAGRGRGQKWSGELFFGEGSRLTVL.

The chain employs TRBV7-2 and TRBJ2-7; perhaps TRBD2 as D (6 bases). Looked up from germline, CDR1 is SGHTA and CDR2 is FQGNSA. There are 16 residues in the CDR3. V was shortened by 0 bases and J by 1 base, with 13 bases between the two germline ends. The CDR3 sequence is CASSLAPTSSSYEQYF. The CDR3 region has the DNA TGTGCCAGCAGCTTAGCCCCCACTAGCTCTTCCTACGAGCAGTACTTC.

A few counts support this clone. The sample carries other DNA sequences with the same CDR3. V and J are TRBV9 and TRBJ2-3; unclear D gene. Trimming removed 0 bases from V and 2 bases from J, with 1 base in between. From germline, CDR1 is SGDLS and CDR2 YYNGEE. The CDR3 sequence is 12 residues long. For the CDR3, the DNA is TGTGCCAGCAGCGTAGTCACAGATACGCAGTATTTT. It yields the protein CASSVVTDTQYF.

This clone appeared a single time. The V gene is TRBV7-2, the J gene TRBJ2-1, with 8 nucleotides matching TRBD2. Trimming removed 4 bases from V and 3 bases from J; junction bases left unmatched: 5. In germline, CDR1 is SGHTA, CDR2 FQGNSA. This CDR3 comprises 15 residues. As DNA, the CDR3 is TGTGCCAGCAGCTCCCCGGGACTAGGCTACAATGAGCAGTTCTTC. Translating it yields CASSSPGLGYNEQFF.

This rearrangement joins TRBV6-6 to TRBJ1-4; 8 positions agree with TRBD1. This CDR3 spans 14 amino acids. Trimming at V came to 6 bases and at J to 3 bases, leaving 3 bases not matched to a gene. Germline CDR1 and CDR2: MNHNY and SVGAGI (reference sequence). The CDR3 coding sequence is TGTGCCAGCAGCACAGGGGGGGCTAATGAAAAACTGTTTTTT. This translates into CASSTGGANEKLFF.

This chain links TRBV4-1 with TRBJ2-7; 7 bases line up with TRBD1. CDR3 size: 15 residues. Germline assignment: CDR1 MGHRA and CDR2 YSYEKL. The junction had 9 bases not matched to a gene; V was cut back by 3 bases and J by 4 bases. The CDR3, as DNA: TGCGCCAGCAGCCAGTTAACCGGGACAGAATACGAGCAGTACTTC. Translated: CASSQLTGTEYEQYF.

The V gene is TRBV6-5, the J gene TRBJ1-2; D is perhaps TRBD1 (5 bases). The germline V and J ends were trimmed by 6 bases and 7 bases, with 18 bases remaining between them. Germline CDR1 and CDR2: MNHEY and SVGAGI. This CDR3 comprises 14 residues. The CDR3 spells CASSPGAGIGGYTF. CDR3 nucleotide sequence: TGTGCCAGCAGCCCCGGGGCAGGGATCGGTGGCTACACCTTC.

This clone was detected only once. The chain recombines TRBV5-1 with TRBJ1-2; 7 nucleotides match TRBD1. Germline lookup yields CDR1 SGHRS and CDR2 YFSETQ. The CDR3 is 16 amino acids. J was trimmed by 10 bases and V by 1 base; bases with no gene match: 16. The CDR3 loop reads CASSLTPGTEFGVYTF. The CDR3 region has the DNA TGCGCCAGCAGCTTGACCCCCGGGACAGAATTCGGCGTCTACACCTTC.

This chain links TRBV19 with TRBJ1-5; 10 positions match TRBD1. Germline CDR1 is LNHDA and CDR2 is SQIVND (reference sequence). The CDR3 is 17 residues long. V shed 3 bases, J shed 4 bases, and the junction held 9 bases outside the gene matches. The CDR3 DNA reads TGTGCCAGTAGTATGTTTGCGGGACAGGGGCCAAATCAGCCCCAGCATTTT. As protein: CASSMFAGQGPNQPQHF.

The chain employs TRBV6-5 and TRBJ2-1; 8 nucleotides align to TRBD2. The CDR3 runs 15 residues. J lost 8 bases, V lost 5 bases, and 11 bases had no gene match. Germline CDR1 is MNHEY and CDR2 is SVGAGI. In DNA form, the CDR3 reads TGTGCCAGCAGTACCCACAGCGGGAGTGCCTATGAGCAGTTCTTC. This codes for CASSTHSGSAYEQFF.

The chain uses TRBV2 and TRBJ1-2; 9 positions match TRBD1. V trimming: 6 bases; J trimming: 4 bases; junction bases outside the gene matches: 6. Germline CDR1 SNHLY, CDR2 FYNNEI. The CDR3 consists of 14 residues. CDR3 nucleotides: TGTGCCAGCAGGGAGGACAGGGGAACCTATGGCTACACCTTC. Encoded protein: CASREDRGTYGYTF. Full variable domain (outside the CDR3, taken from reference TRBV2 and TRBJ1-2): EPEVTQTPSHQVTQMGQEVILRCVPISNHLYFYWYRQILGQKVEFLVSFYNNEISEKSEIFDDQFSVERPDGSNFTLKIRSTKLEDSAMYFCASREDRGTYGYTFGSGTRLTVV.

This clone was seen only once. The rearrangement uses TRBV30 and TRBJ1-3; possible D gene TRBD1, 5 bases. Germline loops: CDR1 GTSNPN, CDR2 SVGIG (reference sequence). Trimming left V 3 bases short and J 4 bases short, with 19 bases between. CDR3 size: 16 residues. CDR3 bases: TGTGCCTGGAGCCCCCCCAGAGGGGTGAAAGGAAACACCATATATTTT. This translates into CAWSPPRGVKGNTIYF.

This clone came up a few times. This rearrangement joins TRBV28 to TRBJ1-4; the D is unclear. With 6 bases removed from V and 5 bases from J, the gap between germline ends came to 7 bases. The germline V gene encodes CDR1 MDHEN and CDR2 SYDVKM. The CDR3 totals 12 residues. In DNA form, the CDR3 reads TGTGCCAGCAGGCTCAGGAATGAAAAACTGTTTTTT. It specifies CASRLRNEKLFF.

This chain joins TRBV9 and TRBJ1-2; no reliable D call. The CDR3 loop spans 14 amino acids. The germline V gene encodes CDR1 SGDLS and CDR2 YYNGEE. V was cut by 3 bases and J by 4 bases, with 13 bases left in between. CDR3 sequence: CASSAIGQSYGYTF. The DNA for the CDR3 is TGTGCCAGCAGCGCGATCGGGCAGAGCTATGGCTACACCTTC.

The rearrangement uses TRBV11-3 and TRBJ2-2; D unresolved. This CDR3 has 14 amino acids. CDR1 and CDR2 (germline): SGHNT, YENEEA. Trimming left V 5 bases short and J 5 bases short, with 12 bases between. CDR3: CASSPLGWTGELFF. The CDR3 DNA is TGTGCCAGCAGCCCCCTGGGCTGGACCGGGGAGCTGTTTTTT.

This clone was counted a few times. The genes are TRBV2 and TRBJ2-2, with D unresolved. This CDR3 region has 12 residues. Trimming removed 6 bases at V and 8 bases at J, with 10 bases between. Per the germline V gene, CDR1 is SNHLY and CDR2 is FYNNEI. CDR3 in DNA: TGTGCCAGCAGCCGACGGGCAGGGGAGCTGTTTTTT. As protein: CASSRRAGELFF. The full variable domain, completed using reference TRBV2 and TRBJ2-2, is EPEVTQTPSHQVTQMGQEVILRCVPISNHLYFYWYRQILGQKVEFLVSFYNNEISEKSEIFDDQFSVERPDGSNFTLKIRSTKLEDSAMYFCASSRRAGELFFGEGSRLTVL.

This chain joins TRBV5-1 and TRBJ2-7; D may be TRBD2 (6 bases). The CDR3 spans 15 residues. The V end lost 5 bases, the J end lost 0 bases, and 15 bases lay between the germline ends. CDR1 is SGHRS, CDR2 YFSETQ, per germline. Written as DNA, the CDR3 is TGCGCCAGCAGGGAGCTTGGAGGGAGCTCCTACGAGCAGTACTTC. Translated, it gives CASRELGGSSYEQYF.

This clone occurred a few times. At the DNA level, this CDR3 is encoded by other sequences in the same sample as well. The V gene is TRBV18, the J gene TRBJ1-4; TRBD1 might be the D (5 bases). The V and J ends lost 3 bases and 0 bases respectively, with 5 bases between them. Germline V gene data show CDR1 as KGHSH and CDR2 as LQKENI. The CDR3 runs to 14 residues. The CDR3 loop reads CASSPTATNEKLFF. As DNA, the CDR3 is TGTGCCAGCTCACCGACAGCAACTAATGAAAAACTGTTTTTT.

V is TRBV5-1 and J is TRBJ1-4, with a possible D match to TRBD1 (6 bases). The CDR3 has 14 amino acids. Trimming took 7 bases from V and 10 from J, leaving 20 bases between them. Germline CDR1 and CDR2: SGHRS and YFSETQ. The CDR3 nucleotides read TGCGCCAGCGGGGAAACACAGGGTTCAGCAAAACTGTTTTTT. Translation gives CASGETQGSAKLFF. Full variable domain (missing parts from reference TRBV5-1 and TRBJ1-4): KAGVTQTPRYLIKTRGQQVTLSCSPISGHRSVSWYQQTPGQGLQFLFEYFSETQRNKGNFPGRFSGRQFSNSRSEMNVSTLELGDSALYLCASGETQGSAKLFFGSGTQLSVL.

V gene TRBV5-1 combines with J gene TRBJ2-7; D may match TRBD1 or TRBD2 (6 bases each). The CDR3 spans 13 residues. V shed 0 bases and J shed 6 bases, with 10 bases lying between them. Germline V gives CDR1 SGHRS, CDR2 YFSETQ. CDR3 region: CASSLAEGGEQYF. CDR3 in DNA: TGCGCCAGCAGCTTGGCCGAGGGGGGCGAGCAGTACTTC. Full variable domain (outside the CDR3, taken from reference TRBV5-1 and TRBJ2-7): KAGVTQTPRYLIKTRGQQVTLSCSPISGHRSVSWYQQTPGQGLQFLFEYFSETQRNKGNFPGRFSGRQFSNSRSEMNVSTLELGDSALYLCASSLAEGGEQYFGPGTRLTVT.

J is TRBJ2-7 and V is TRBV18, with D perhaps TRBD1 or TRBD2 (6 bases each). From germline, CDR1 is KGHSH and CDR2 LQKENI. The V and J ends lost 1 base and 4 bases respectively, with 14 bases between them. This CDR3 has 15 amino acids. CDR3 sequence: CASSPRPGASYEQYF. The CDR3 coding sequence is TGTGCCAGCTCACCACGACCGGGGGCGAGTTACGAGCAGTACTTC. Using reference TRBV18 and TRBJ2-7 for the parts outside the CDR3, the full variable domain is NAGVMQNPRHLVRRRGQEARLRCSPMKGHSHVYWYRQLPEEGLKFMVYLQKENIIDESGMPKERFSAEFPKEGPSILRIQQVVRGDSAAYFCASSPRPGASYEQYFGPGTRLTVT.

This chain joins TRBV27 and TRBJ2-1, with D tentatively TRBD1 (7 bases). CDR1 MNHEY and CDR2 SMNVEV come from the germline V gene (reference sequence). The CDR3 is made up of 17 amino acids. Trimming removed 6 bases at V and 4 bases at J, with 22 bases between. The CDR3 loop reads CASRPPTGVGGYNEQFF. CDR3 nucleotide sequence: TGTGCCAGCAGACCGCCCACAGGGGTTGGAGGGTACAATGAGCAGTTCTTC.

This clone was picked up one time. The gene calls are TRBV28 and TRBJ1-5; the D gene is possibly TRBD1 (5 bases). CDR1 and CDR2 (germline): MDHEN, SYDVKM. The V gene lost 5 bases and the J gene lost 6 bases, with 11 bases spanning the gap. This CDR3 is built from 13 residues. Written as DNA, the CDR3 is TGTGCCAGCAGTGGGGGAGGGACTCAGCCCCAGCATTTT. Protein sequence: CASSGGGTQPQHF.